This T cell receptor beta chain is from a study of blood T cells in healthy people across ages. In the study overall: About one barcoded TCR beta cDNA was captured per two T cells.

Trimming pared 3 bases from V and 11 bases from J, leaving 11 bases between. This CDR3 is built from 11 residues. Per the germline V gene, CDR1 is SGHDT and CDR2 is YYEEEE. A second PCR, run for roughly 7 to 12 cycles, used a sample-barcoded 5' primer plus a J-beta primer mix. TCRdb ran MiXCR on the 5' RACE reads and lists one entry per CDR3 protein. Among about 1.1 million distinct CDR3 sequences listed, 35% to 40% were seen once. The J gene is TRBJ2-5, the V gene TRBV5-6; the D gene is possibly TRBD1 (6 bases). The sample taken for sequencing was blood. The source of this sequence is a man younger than 30 in good health. CDR3 loop: CASSSGDKQYF. The DNA for the CDR3 is TGTGCCAGCAGCTCAGGGGACAAGCAGTACTTC.